Listed here is a single T cell receptor beta chain. Separate cDNA molecules each had unique molecular identifiers attached to them. TCRdb called the 5' RACE reads again in MiXCR, with one record for every CDR3 protein. The table lists some 80,000 distinct CDR3 sequences, about 5% of them singletons. This sample is part of a study of early T cells in non-severe SARS-CoV-2 infection. As for the study in general: Sequencing was performed on bulk RNA from unsorted whole blood, leaving chains unpaired.

Germline CDR1 is SGHDT and CDR2 is YYEEEE. V was trimmed by 4 bases and J by 7 bases, leaving 17 bases between them. The CDR3 consists of 15 residues. This TCR was recovered from an adult who was a healthcare worker with PCR-confirmed SARS-CoV-2 infection or an uninfected control (not recorded which). The chain carries TRBV5-6 and TRBJ2-2, with D unresolved. Material: whole blood, obtained at baseline. Here the CDR3 DNA reads TGTGCCAGCAGCCTGTCAGGTTGGGGTAACGGGGAGCTGTTTTTT. This codes for CASSLSGWGNGELFF.